This TCR beta chain was observed in a study of blood T cell repertoires in COVID-19. Study-wide context: Spain, Italy and the United States supplied samples that represented acute and convalescent COVID-19. PBMCs, B-cell-depleted T cells, or T cells provided the cDNA or gDNA that made up the material.

Trimming removed 5 bases from V and 3 bases from J; junction bases left unmatched: 3. CDR3 length: 15 residues. Germline CDR1 and CDR2: SGHTA and FQGTGA. Assay: immunoSEQ multiplex PCR; the TCRdb copy retains only in-frame clones and omits some. The sample contains tens of thousands of clones, roughly 85% of which appear only once. The V gene is TRBV7-3, the J gene TRBJ2-1; 11 positions agree with TRBD2. Material for sequencing was peripheral blood. The receptor's source is a human donor in a cohort sampled during active COVID-19. CDR3 DNA: TGTGCCAGCAGCCCTACTAGCGGGAGCTACAATGAGCAGTTCTTC. Its protein is CASSPTSGSYNEQFF.